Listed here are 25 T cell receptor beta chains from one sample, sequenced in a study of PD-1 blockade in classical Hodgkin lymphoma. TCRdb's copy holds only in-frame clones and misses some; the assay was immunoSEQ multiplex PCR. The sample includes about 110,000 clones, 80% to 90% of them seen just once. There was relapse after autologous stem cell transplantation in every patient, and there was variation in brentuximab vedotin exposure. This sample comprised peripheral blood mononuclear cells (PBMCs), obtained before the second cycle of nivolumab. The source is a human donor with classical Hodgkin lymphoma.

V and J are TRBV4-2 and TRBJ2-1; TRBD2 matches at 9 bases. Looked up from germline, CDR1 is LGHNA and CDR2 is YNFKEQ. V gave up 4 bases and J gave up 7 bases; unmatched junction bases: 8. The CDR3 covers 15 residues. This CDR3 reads CASSPRTSVRNEQFF. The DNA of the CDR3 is TGTGCCAGCAGCCCTAGGACTAGCGTCAGGAATGAGCAGTTCTTC.

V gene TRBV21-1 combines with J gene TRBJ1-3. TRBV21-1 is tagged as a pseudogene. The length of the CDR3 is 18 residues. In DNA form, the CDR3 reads TGTGCCAGCAGCACACACCAAGGAGGGGGGGCGCACGGAAACACCATATATTTT. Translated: CASSTHQGGGAHGNTIYF.

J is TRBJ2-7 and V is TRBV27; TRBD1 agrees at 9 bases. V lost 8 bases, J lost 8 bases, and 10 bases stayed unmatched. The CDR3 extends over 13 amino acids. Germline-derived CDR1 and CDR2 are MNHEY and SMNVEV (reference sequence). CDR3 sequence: CASGGQGLNKQYF. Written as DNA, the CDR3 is TGTGCCAGCGGGGGACAGGGCCTGAACAAGCAGTACTTC.

The CDR3 loop is CASSPALGYEQYF. Written as DNA, the CDR3 is TGTGCCAGCAGCCCTGCGCTGGGGTACGAGCAGTACTTC. The gene calls are TRBV5-6 and TRBJ2-7, with D unclear. Per the germline V gene, CDR1 is SGHDT and CDR2 is YYEEEE. With 4 bases removed from V and 4 bases from J, the gap between germline ends came to 12 bases. The CDR3 length is 13 residues.

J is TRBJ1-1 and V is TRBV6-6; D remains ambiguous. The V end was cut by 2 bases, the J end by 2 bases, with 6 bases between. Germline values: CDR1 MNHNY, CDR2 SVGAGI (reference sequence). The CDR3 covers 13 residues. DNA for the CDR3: TGTGCCAGCAGTTACCCTCGAAACACTGAAGCTTTCTTT. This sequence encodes CASSYPRNTEAFF.

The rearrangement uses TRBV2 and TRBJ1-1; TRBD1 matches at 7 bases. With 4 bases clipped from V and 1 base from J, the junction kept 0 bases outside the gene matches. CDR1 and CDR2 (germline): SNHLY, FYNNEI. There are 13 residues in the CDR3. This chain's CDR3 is CASSGQGNTEAFF. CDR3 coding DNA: TGTGCCAGCAGTGGACAGGGGAACACTGAAGCTTTCTTT.

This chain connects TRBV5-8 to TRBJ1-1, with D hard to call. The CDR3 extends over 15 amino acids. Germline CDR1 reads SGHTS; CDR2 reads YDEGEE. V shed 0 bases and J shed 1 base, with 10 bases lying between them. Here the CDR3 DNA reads TGTGCCAGCAGCTTGGCCCTACAGAAGAACACTGAAGCTTTCTTT. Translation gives CASSLALQKNTEAFF. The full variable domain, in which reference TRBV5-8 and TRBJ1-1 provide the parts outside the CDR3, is EAGVTQSPTHLIKTRGQQATLRCSPISGHTSVYWYQQALGLGLQFLLWYDEGEERNRGNFPPRFSGRQFPNYSSELNVNALELEDSALYLCASSLALQKNTEAFFGQGTRLTVV.

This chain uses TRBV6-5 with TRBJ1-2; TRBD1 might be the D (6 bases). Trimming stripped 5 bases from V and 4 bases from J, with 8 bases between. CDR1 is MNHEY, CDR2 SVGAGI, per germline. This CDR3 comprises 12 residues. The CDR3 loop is CASSGQPYGYTF. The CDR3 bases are TGTGCCAGCAGTGGACAGCCCTATGGCTACACCTTC.

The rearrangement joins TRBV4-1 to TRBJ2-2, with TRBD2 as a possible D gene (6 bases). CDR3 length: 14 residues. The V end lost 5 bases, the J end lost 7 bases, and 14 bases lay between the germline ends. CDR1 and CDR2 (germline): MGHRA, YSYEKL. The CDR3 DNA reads TGCGCCAGCAGCACTTCTAGCGCTGACGGGGAGCTGTTTTTT. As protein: CASSTSSADGELFF.

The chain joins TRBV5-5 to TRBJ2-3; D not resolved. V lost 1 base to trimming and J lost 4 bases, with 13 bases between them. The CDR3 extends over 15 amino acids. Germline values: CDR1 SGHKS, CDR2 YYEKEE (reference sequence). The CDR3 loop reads CASSLLRQESDTQYF. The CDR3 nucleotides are TGTGCCAGCAGCTTGTTGCGGCAGGAATCAGATACGCAGTATTTT. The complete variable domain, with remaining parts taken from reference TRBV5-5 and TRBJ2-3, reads DAGVTQSPTHLIKTRGQQVTLRCSPISGHKSVSWYQQVLGQGPQFIFQYYEKEERGRGNFPDRFSARQFPNYSSELNVNALLLGDSALYLCASSLLRQESDTQYFGPGTRLTVL.

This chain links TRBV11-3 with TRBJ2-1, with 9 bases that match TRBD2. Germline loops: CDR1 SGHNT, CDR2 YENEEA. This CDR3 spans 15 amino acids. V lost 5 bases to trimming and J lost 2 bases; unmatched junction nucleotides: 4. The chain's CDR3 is CASSGAGGTYNEQFF. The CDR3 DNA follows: TGTGCCAGCAGCGGAGCGGGAGGTACCTACAATGAGCAGTTCTTC. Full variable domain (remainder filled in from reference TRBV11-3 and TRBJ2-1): EAGVVQSPRYKIIEKKQPVAFWCNPISGHNTLYWYLQNLGQGPELLIRYENEEAVDDSQLPKDRFSAERLKGVDSTLKIQPAELGDSAVYLCASSGAGGTYNEQFFGPGTRLTVL.

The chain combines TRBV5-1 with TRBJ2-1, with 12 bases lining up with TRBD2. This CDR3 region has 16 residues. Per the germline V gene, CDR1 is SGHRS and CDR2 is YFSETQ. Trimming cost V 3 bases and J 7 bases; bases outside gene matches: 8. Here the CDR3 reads CASSYASGRAMNEQFF. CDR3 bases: TGCGCCAGCAGCTACGCTAGCGGGAGGGCCATGAATGAGCAGTTCTTC.

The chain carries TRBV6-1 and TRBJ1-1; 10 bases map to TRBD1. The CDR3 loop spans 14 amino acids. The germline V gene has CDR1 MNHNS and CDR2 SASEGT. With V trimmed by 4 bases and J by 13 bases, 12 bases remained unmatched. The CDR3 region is CASSGEKGDRGVFF. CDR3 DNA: TGTGCCAGCAGTGGAGAGAAAGGGGACAGGGGTGTTTTCTTT.

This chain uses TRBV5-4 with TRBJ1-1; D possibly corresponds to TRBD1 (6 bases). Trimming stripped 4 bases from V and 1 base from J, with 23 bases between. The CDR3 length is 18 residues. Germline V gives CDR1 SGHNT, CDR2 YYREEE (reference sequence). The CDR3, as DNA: TGTGCCAGCAGCGTACTTTCCGCACCGGGACAACGGAACACTGAAGCTTTCTTT. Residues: CASSVLSAPGQRNTEAFF. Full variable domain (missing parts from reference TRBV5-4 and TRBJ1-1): ETGVTQSPTHLIKTRGQQVTLRCSSQSGHNTVSWYQQALGQGPQFIFQYYREEENGRGNFPPRFSGLQFPNYSSELNVNALELDDSALYLCASSVLSAPGQRNTEAFFGQGTRLTVV.

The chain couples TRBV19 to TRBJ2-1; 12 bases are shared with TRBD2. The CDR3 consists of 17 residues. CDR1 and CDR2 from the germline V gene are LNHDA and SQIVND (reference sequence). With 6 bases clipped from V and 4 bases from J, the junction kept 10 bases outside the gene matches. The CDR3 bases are TGTGCCAGTAGCCCATCCCCGCTAGCGGGAGGGTACAATGAGCAGTTCTTC. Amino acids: CASSPSPLAGGYNEQFF.

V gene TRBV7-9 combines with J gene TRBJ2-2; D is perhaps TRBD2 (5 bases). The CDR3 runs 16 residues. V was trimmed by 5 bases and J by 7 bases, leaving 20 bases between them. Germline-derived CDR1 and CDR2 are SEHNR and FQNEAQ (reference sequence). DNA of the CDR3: TGTGCCAGCAGCCCACAAGGAATTCCCGGAGGCGGGGAGCTGTTTTTT. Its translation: CASSPQGIPGGGELFF.

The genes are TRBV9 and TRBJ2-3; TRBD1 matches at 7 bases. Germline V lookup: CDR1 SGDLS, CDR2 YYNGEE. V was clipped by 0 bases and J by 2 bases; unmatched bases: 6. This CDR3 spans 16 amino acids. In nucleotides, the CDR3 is TGTGCCAGCAGCGTAGGTACCGGGACAGACACAGATACGCAGTATTTT. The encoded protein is CASSVGTGTDTDTQYF.

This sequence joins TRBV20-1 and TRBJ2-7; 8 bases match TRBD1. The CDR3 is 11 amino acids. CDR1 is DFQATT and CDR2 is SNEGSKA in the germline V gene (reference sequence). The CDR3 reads CSGTGSYEQYF. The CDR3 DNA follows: TGCAGCGGGACAGGTAGCTACGAGCAGTACTTC.

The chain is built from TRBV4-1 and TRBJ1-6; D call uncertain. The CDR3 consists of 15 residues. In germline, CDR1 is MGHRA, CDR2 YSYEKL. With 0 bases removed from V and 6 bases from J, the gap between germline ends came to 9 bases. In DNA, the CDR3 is TGCGCCAGCAGCCAAGATCGGATGGGTAATTCACCCCTCCACTTT. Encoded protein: CASSQDRMGNSPLHF.

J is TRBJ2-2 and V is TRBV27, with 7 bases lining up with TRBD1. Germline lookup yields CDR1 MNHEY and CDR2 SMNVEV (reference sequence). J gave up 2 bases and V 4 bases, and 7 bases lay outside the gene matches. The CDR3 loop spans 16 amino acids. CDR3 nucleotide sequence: TGTGCCAGCAGTTCTCCGGGACAGCAAAACACCGGGGAGCTGTTTTTT. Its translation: CASSSPGQQNTGELFF.

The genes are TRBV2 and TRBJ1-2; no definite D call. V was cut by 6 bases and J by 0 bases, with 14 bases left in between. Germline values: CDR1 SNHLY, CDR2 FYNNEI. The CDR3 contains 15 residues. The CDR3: CASSRIGRSNYGYTF. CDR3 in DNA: TGTGCCAGCAGCCGAATCGGCAGATCTAACTATGGCTACACCTTC.

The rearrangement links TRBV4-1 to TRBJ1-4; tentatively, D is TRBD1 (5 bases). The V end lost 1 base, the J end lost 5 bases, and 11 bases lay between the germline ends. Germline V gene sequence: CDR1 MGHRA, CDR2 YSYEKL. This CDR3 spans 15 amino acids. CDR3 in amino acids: CASSQGQYLNEKLFF. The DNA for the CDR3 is TGCGCCAGCAGCCAAGGACAGTACTTAAATGAAAAACTGTTTTTT.

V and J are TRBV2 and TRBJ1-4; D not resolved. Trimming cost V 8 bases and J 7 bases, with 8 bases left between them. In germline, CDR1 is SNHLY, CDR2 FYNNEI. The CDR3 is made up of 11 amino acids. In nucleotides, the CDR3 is TGTGCCAGCCCACTCGGTGAAAAACTGTTTTTT. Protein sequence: CASPLGEKLFF.

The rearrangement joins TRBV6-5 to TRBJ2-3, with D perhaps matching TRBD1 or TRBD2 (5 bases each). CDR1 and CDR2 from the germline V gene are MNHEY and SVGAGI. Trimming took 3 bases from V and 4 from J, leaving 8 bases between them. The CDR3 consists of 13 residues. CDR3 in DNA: TGTGCCAGCAGTTATATGGGGGCAGATACGCAGTATTTT. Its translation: CASSYMGADTQYF.

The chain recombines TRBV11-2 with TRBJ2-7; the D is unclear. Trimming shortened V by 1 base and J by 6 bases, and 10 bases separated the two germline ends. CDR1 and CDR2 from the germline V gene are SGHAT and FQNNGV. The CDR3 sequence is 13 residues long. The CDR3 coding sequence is TGTGCCAGCAGCTTAGCGACGCTAGGCGAGCAGTACTTC. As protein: CASSLATLGEQYF.